The 6 T cell receptor beta chains listed next were all sequenced from one sample in a study of shared clonotypes between healthy human individuals. Using immunoSEQ multiplex PCR, the repertoire was profiled, and TCRdb retains in-frame clones only, with some absent. The sample lists around 2.5 million clones, approximately 93% seen once, with 0.36% in the top ten. The sequenced sample consisted of naive CD4+ T cells from PBMCs. The subset was: CD45RA+ positively selected. These receptors came from a man between 18 and 29 years old in good health. Some clones in this sample may be carry-over from other donors' samples.

The chain links TRBV6-6 to TRBJ1-5; D gene ambiguous. The CDR3 is 13 residues long. V shed 6 bases and J shed 7 bases, with 13 bases lying between them. Per germline, CDR1 MNHNY and CDR2 SVGAGI (reference sequence). The CDR3 sequence is CASRPPSGQPQHF. In nucleotides, the CDR3 is TGTGCCAGCAGGCCTCCGTCGGGGCAGCCCCAGCATTTT.

J is TRBJ2-5 and V is TRBV5-1, with D unresolved. CDR1 is SGHRS and CDR2 is YFSETQ in the germline V gene. This CDR3 has 12 residues. With 5 bases removed from V and 1 base from J, the gap between germline ends came to 6 bases. In nucleotides, the CDR3 is TGCGCCAGCAGGCGGCCCCAAGAGACCCAGTACTTC. Encoded protein: CASRRPQETQYF.

The chain links TRBV19 to TRBJ2-1; 8 positions agree with TRBD2. CDR3 length: 16 amino acids. V lost 1 base and J lost 6; bases outside the gene matches: 8. Germline CDR1 reads LNHDA; CDR2 reads SQIVND (reference sequence). For the CDR3, the DNA is TGTGCCAGTAGTATAGGGTTCGGGGGGGCCGTCAATGAGCAGTTCTTC. Amino acids: CASSIGFGGAVNEQFF.

V and J are TRBV11-2 and TRBJ1-2; possible D gene TRBD1, 6 bases. CDR1 is SGHAT, CDR2 FQNNGV, per germline. The CDR3 spans 15 residues. V gave up 3 bases and J gave up 6 bases, with 17 bases separating them. Here the CDR3 DNA reads TGTGCCAGCAGCTTCCTACTTGAAGGGACAAATGGCTACACCTTC. It codes for CASSFLLEGTNGYTF.

This clone was seen only a few times. The chain links TRBV7-3 to TRBJ2-1, with D maybe TRBD2 (6 bases). The V end was cut by 5 bases, the J end by 7 bases, with 6 bases between. This CDR3 is 11 amino acids long. Looked up from germline, CDR1 is SGHTA and CDR2 is FQGTGA. The CDR3 is CASSGGNEQFF. DNA of the CDR3: TGTGCCAGCAGCGGAGGGAATGAGCAGTTCTTC. Full variable domain (remainder filled in from reference TRBV7-3 and TRBJ2-1): GAGVSQTPSNKVTEKGKYVELRCDPISGHTALYWYRQSLGQGPEFLIYFQGTGAADDSGLPNDRFFAVRPEGSVSTLKIQRTERGDSAVYLCASSGGNEQFFGPGTRLTVL.

V gene TRBV7-9 combines with J gene TRBJ2-1; perhaps TRBD1 as D (6 bases). V lost 3 bases and J 4 bases, leaving 13 bases between the germline ends. The CDR3 sequence is 15 residues long. CDR1 and CDR2 from the germline V gene are SEHNR and FQNEAQ (reference sequence). CDR3 sequence (DNA): TGTGCCAGCAGCTTGGACAGCCACCCTTACAATGAGCAGTTCTTC. This gives the protein CASSLDSHPYNEQFF. Full variable domain (remainder filled in from reference TRBV7-9 and TRBJ2-1): DTGVSQNPRHKITKRGQNVTFRCDPISEHNRLYWYRQTLGQGPEFLTYFQNEAQLEKSRLLSDRFSAERPKGSFSTLEIQRTEQGDSAMYLCASSLDSHPYNEQFFGPGTRLTVL.